The source of this T cell receptor beta chain is a study of T cell repertoires in cytomegalovirus infection. Germline CDR1 is SNHLY and CDR2 is FYNNEI. The ends lost 1 base at V and 0 bases at J; junction bases unmatched: 9. The CDR3 totals 17 residues. TCRdb processed the reads anew with MiXCR; each CDR3 protein has one entry. The sample holds approximately 120,000 distinct CDR3 sequences, more than 25% seen once. Concerning this clonotype: Antigen unknown.

The chain joins TRBV2 to TRBJ2-7; 7 bases map to TRBD2. The specimen was CD8+ T cells from cultured PBMCs, collected from culture after CMV antigen stimulation. This clonotype was obtained from a human donor in good health (CMV status not recorded). Some clones in this sample may be carry-over from other donors' samples. The CDR3 DNA sequence: TGTGCCAGCAGTGAAGATTCTTCGCGGGGGAACTCCTACGAGCAGTACTTC. This encodes CASSEDSSRGNSYEQYF. The entire variable domain, with the rest obtained from reference TRBV2 and TRBJ2-7, is as follows: EPEVTQTPSHQVTQMGQEVILRCVPISNHLYFYWYRQILGQKVEFLVSFYNNEISEKSEIFDDQFSVERPDGSNFTLKIRSTKLEDSAMYFCASSEDSSRGNSYEQYFGPGTRLTVT.